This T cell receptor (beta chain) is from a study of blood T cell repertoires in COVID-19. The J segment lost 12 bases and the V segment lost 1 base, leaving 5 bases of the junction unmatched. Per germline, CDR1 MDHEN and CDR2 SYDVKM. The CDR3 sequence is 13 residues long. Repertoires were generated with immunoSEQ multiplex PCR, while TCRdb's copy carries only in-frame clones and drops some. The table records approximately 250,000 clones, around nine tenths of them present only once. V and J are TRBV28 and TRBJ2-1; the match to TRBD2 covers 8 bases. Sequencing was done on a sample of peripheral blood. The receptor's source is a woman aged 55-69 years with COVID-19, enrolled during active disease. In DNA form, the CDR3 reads TGTGCCAGCAGTTTATACTCCGCGGGAGGGCAGTTCTTC. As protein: CASSLYSAGGQFF.